The 8 T cell receptor beta chains below come from one sample, sequenced in a study of cytomegalovirus exposure and HLA in healthy donors. PCR used 60 Vbeta primers and 13 Jbeta primers. Clones were sequenced by immunoSEQ multiplex PCR, and TCRdb holds only the in-frame ones, with some missing. The sample records hundreds of thousands of clones, roughly two thirds being singletons. Sequencing was done on a sample of PBMCs. Every receptor here comes from a female donor in good health and CMV-seronegative.

The chain recombines TRBV6-5 with TRBJ2-5; the match to TRBD2 covers 9 bases. The CDR3 runs 15 residues. Germline CDR1 reads MNHEY; CDR2 reads SVGAGI. V trimming: 0 bases; J trimming: 2 bases; junction bases outside the gene matches: 1. CDR3 in amino acids: CASSYSGLAQETQYF. DNA of the CDR3: TGTGCCAGCAGTTACTCGGGACTAGCACAAGAGACCCAGTACTTC.

The V call is TRBV14, the J call TRBJ2-7; 9 positions match TRBD2. CDR1 is SGHDN and CDR2 is FVKESK in the germline V gene. This CDR3 region has 15 residues. The trim removed 5 bases at V and 0 bases at J, leaving 5 bases unmatched. This CDR3 is CASSLLAGGSYEQYF. The CDR3 bases are TGTGCCAGCAGCTTACTAGCGGGTGGCTCCTACGAGCAGTACTTC.

The chain combines TRBV7-8 with TRBJ1-2, with TRBD1 as a possible D gene (5 bases). The CDR3 sequence is 13 residues long. CDR1 SGHVS and CDR2 FQNEAQ come from the germline V gene. Between the trimmed V and J ends, which lost 1 base and 12 bases, there was a span of 15 bases. The CDR3, as DNA: TGTGCCAGCAGCTTAGGACAGACTCCGAGGCACACCTTC. Translating gives CASSLGQTPRHTF.

This clone was counted only a few times. The rearrangement links TRBV4-2 to TRBJ2-3; TRBD2 matches 7 bases. Germline V lookup: CDR1 LGHNA, CDR2 YNFKEQ. Trimming took 0 bases from V and 5 from J; bases not matched to a gene: 17. The CDR3 runs 19 residues. CDR3 protein: CASSQDLGLLDTGGDTQYF. CDR3 bases: TGTGCCAGCAGCCAAGATTTAGGGTTGCTTGACACGGGGGGAGATACGCAGTATTTT.

The V call is TRBV27, the J call TRBJ1-1; 7 nucleotides match TRBD1. Unmatched junction bases numbered 6, after V lost 4 bases and J lost 1 base. The CDR3 length is 15 residues. Germline V CDR1 and CDR2: MNHEY, SMNVEV (reference sequence). This CDR3 reads CASSSGRGSNTEAFF. The CDR3 DNA is TGTGCCAGCAGTTCGGGCAGGGGGTCGAACACTGAAGCTTTCTTT.

The genes are TRBV28 and TRBJ2-1; a possible D gene is TRBD2 (6 bases). Trimming shortened V by 4 bases and J by 9 bases, and 10 bases separated the two germline ends. Germline V gene lookup returns CDR1 MDHEN and CDR2 SYDVKM. The CDR3 consists of 12 residues. CDR3 sequence: CASSSTTSEQFF. CDR3 DNA sequence: TGTGCCAGCAGTTCGACGACTAGTGAGCAGTTCTTC.

V usage is TRBV11-3 and J usage is TRBJ2-5; TRBD2 is a possible D gene (6 bases). Germline V CDR1 and CDR2: SGHNT, YENEEA. V dropped 5 bases and J dropped 3 bases, with 10 bases sitting between them. The CDR3 loop spans 13 amino acids. CDR3 protein: CASSPGTEETQYF. As DNA, the CDR3 is TGTGCCAGCAGCCCGGGGACTGAAGAGACCCAGTACTTC. Filled out from reference TRBV11-3 and TRBJ2-5, the complete variable domain reads EAGVVQSPRYKIIEKKQPVAFWCNPISGHNTLYWYLQNLGQGPELLIRYENEEAVDDSQLPKDRFSAERLKGVDSTLKIQPAELGDSAVYLCASSPGTEETQYFGPGTRLLVL.

This sequence joins TRBV4-1 and TRBJ2-6, with D hard to call. CDR3 size: 17 residues. CDR1 is MGHRA and CDR2 is YSYEKL in the germline V gene. V lost 1 base and J lost 0, with 10 bases in between. CDR3 DNA: TGCGCCAGCAGCCAAGGTGGCTTAAACTCTGGGGCCAACGTCCTGACTTTC. Protein: CASSQGGLNSGANVLTF.